This is a list of T cell receptor beta chains from one sample in a study of T cell responses to AZD1222 COVID-19 vaccine. Clones were sequenced by immunoSEQ multiplex PCR, and TCRdb holds only the in-frame ones, with some missing. The sample lists 150,000 or so clones, roughly 89% occurring once. The specimen comprised peripheral blood, sampled on day 0 of AZD1222 vaccination. The receptor set was obtained from an adult in good health. The CDR3 runs from the conserved cysteine through the conserved F or W. D genes are given only for firm matches. Only part of the rows carry a size: once, few, many, or a class if the clone is expanded.

d_call	cdr3_length	v_call	j_call	clone_size	cdr3_nt	cdr3_aa
TRBD1	14	TRBV28	TRBJ2-7	NA	TGTGCCAGCAGCACAGGACAGGGAACAAACGAGCAGTACTTC	CASSTGQGTNEQYF
NA	14	TRBV19	TRBJ1-1	few	TGTGCCAGTAGTATGCCATGGCAGGACCCTGAAGCTTTCTTT	CASSMPWQDPEAFF
TRBD2	14	TRBV24-1	TRBJ2-7	once	TGTGCCACCAGTGATGGGACTAGCCGCTACGAGCAGTACTTC	CATSDGTSRYEQYF
NA	15	TRBV4-1	TRBJ1-2	NA	TGCGCCAGCAGCCAATTACAGGGAGTGGGCTATGGCTACACCTTC	CASSQLQGVGYGYTF
TRBD1	13	TRBV27	TRBJ1-1	once	TGTGCCAGCAGGTACAGGGGGAACACTGAAGCTTTCTTT	CASRYRGNTEAFF
TRBD1	14	TRBV18	TRBJ1-1	few	TGTGCCAGCTCACTAGGACAGGGGAACACTGAAGCTTTCTTT	CASSLGQGNTEAFF
NA	11	TRBV28	TRBJ1-2	NA	TGTGCCAGCGGGCCCATTTATGGCTACACCTTC	CASGPIYGYTF
NA	13	TRBV5-1	TRBJ1-4	NA	TGCGCCAGCAGCTTACAGGGTTATGAAAAACTGTTTTTT	CASSLQGYEKLFF
NA	16	TRBV11-2	TRBJ2-3	NA	TGTGCCAGCTCCGAGACCACCCCCAGGCCCACAGATACGCAGTATTTT	CASSETTPRPTDTQYF
NA	12	TRBV6-1	TRBJ1-1	NA	TGTGCCAGCAGTGAAGGCCCGACAGGAGCTTTCTTT	CASSEGPTGAFF
TRBD2	21	TRBV10-1	TRBJ2-7	NA	TGCGCCAGCAGCGGGGTGGAAAGGATCGAGTTCGTTAGCGGGGGGTACGACGAGCAGTACTTC	CASSGVERIEFVSGGYDEQYF
NA	16	TRBV19	TRBJ2-7	NA	TGTGCCAGTAGTATAGATCACCAAGGGGCCACCTACGAGCAGTACTTC	CASSIDHQGATYEQYF
NA	15	TRBV6-5	TRBJ2-1	NA	TGTGCCAGCAGCGGATCGGGATTCCTTGGGCGTGAGCAGTTCTTC	CASSGSGFLGREQFF
NA	13	TRBV4-1	TRBJ2-5	NA	TGCGCCAGCAGTTTACAGGGTTGGGAGGCCCAGTACTTC	CASSLQGWEAQYF
NA	14	TRBV27	TRBJ2-3	NA	TGTGCCAGCAGCCTACTGAGAAGCACAGATACGCAGTATTTT	CASSLLRSTDTQYF
NA	14	TRBV15	TRBJ1-1	NA	TGTGCCACCAGCAGAGGGGGAGGGGGCACTGAAGCTTTCTTT	CATSRGGGGTEAFF
NA	14	TRBV28	TRBJ2-7	NA	TGTGCCAGCAGTTTAGTCTCAGGAGGCTACGAGCAGTACTTC	CASSLVSGGYEQYF
NA	14	TRBV10-3	TRBJ1-1	NA	TGTGCCATCAGGGACGTACGGGGGAACACTGAAGCTTTCTTT	CAIRDVRGNTEAFF
NA	14	TRBV2	TRBJ2-2	NA	TGTGCCATGGGGGGCCAGGTTGTCACCGGGGAGCTGTTTTTT	CAMGGQVVTGELFF
NA	11	TRBV28	TRBJ1-1	NA	TGTGCTTCCACGGAGAACACTGAAGCTTTCTTT	CASTENTEAFF
NA	13	TRBV4-1	TRBJ2-5	NA	TGCGCCAGCAGCCAAAACGGGATTGAGACCCAGTACTTC	CASSQNGIETQYF
NA	12	TRBV27	TRBJ2-3	once	TGTGCCAGCAGTCCGTTCACAGATACGCAGTATTTT	CASSPFTDTQYF
TRBD2	16	TRBV5-4	TRBJ2-7	NA	TGTGCCAGCAGCGGGGGCTGGACTAGCGGGAACTACGAGCAGTACTTC	CASSGGWTSGNYEQYF
NA	13	TRBV20-1	TRBJ2-2	NA	TGCAGTGCTAGTGGGGTTTCCACCGGGGAGCTGTTTTTT	CSASGVSTGELFF
NA	13	TRBV3-1/TRBV3-2	TRBJ2-7	once	TGTGCCAGCAGCCAAGCCGGGCAAGCGGAGCAGTACTTC	CASSQAGQAEQYF
NA	15	TRBV7-2	TRBJ1-5	NA	TGTGCCAGCAGCTACGGGGGATTTGGCAATCAGCCCCAGCATTTT	CASSYGGFGNQPQHF
NA	13	TRBV6-5	TRBJ1-1	NA	TGTGCCAGCAGATCAAAAGGCGACACTGAAGCTTTCTTT	CASRSKGDTEAFF
NA	16	TRBV7-2	TRBJ2-5	NA	TGTGCCAGCAGCGGGGGGCAGGTGTCGATTCAAGAGACCCAGTACTTC	CASSGGQVSIQETQYF
NA	13	TRBV7-9	TRBJ1-4	once	TGTGCCAGCAGCTTCTCGGGTAATGAAAAACTGTTTTTT	CASSFSGNEKLFF
TRBD2	14	TRBV28	TRBJ2-7	NA	TGTGCCAGCAGCTCACTAGCGGGAGGGTACGAGCAGTACTTC	CASSSLAGGYEQYF
NA	14	TRBV10-2	TRBJ2-7	NA	TGCGCCAGCAGTGGGTTCCGGCTCTCCTACGAGCAGTACTTC	CASSGFRLSYEQYF
NA	13	TRBV3-1/TRBV3-2	TRBJ2-7	NA	TGTGCCAGCGGCCCCACCCAGAGGGACGAGCAGTACTTC	CASGPTQRDEQYF
NA	15	TRBV5-6	TRBJ1-4	NA	TGTGCCAGCAGCGCAACGGCCGATTCGTTAGAAAAACTGTTTTTT	CASSATADSLEKLFF
NA	16	TRBV6-1	TRBJ1-3	NA	TGTGCCAGCAGTGAAGCTGGCGTCAACTCTGGAAACACCATATATTTT	CASSEAGVNSGNTIYF
NA	16	TRBV5-6	TRBJ2-3	NA	TGTGCCAGCTCAGCGGAGCTCGGGAGAGGAAGCGGTACGCAGTATTTT	CASSAELGRGSGTQYF